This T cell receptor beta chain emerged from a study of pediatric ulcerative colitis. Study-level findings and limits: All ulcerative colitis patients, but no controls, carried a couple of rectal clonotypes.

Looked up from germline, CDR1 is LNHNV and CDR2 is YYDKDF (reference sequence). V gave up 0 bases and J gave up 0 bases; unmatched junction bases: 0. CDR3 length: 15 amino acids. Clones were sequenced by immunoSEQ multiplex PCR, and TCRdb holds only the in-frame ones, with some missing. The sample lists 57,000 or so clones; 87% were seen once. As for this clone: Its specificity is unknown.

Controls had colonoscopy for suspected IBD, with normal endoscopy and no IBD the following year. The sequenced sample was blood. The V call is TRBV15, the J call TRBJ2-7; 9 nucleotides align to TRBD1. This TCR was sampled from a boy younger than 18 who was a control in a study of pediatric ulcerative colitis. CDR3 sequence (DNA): TGTGCCACCAGCAGAGAGACAGGGGGCTCCTACGAGCAGTACTTC. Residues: CATSRETGGSYEQYF. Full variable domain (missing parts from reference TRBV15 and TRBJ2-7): DAMVIQNPRYQVTQFGKPVTLSCSQTLNHNVMYWYQQKSSQAPKLLFHYYDKDFNNEADTPDNFQSRRPNTSFCFLDIRSPGLGDTAMYLCATSRETGGSYEQYFGPGTRLTVT.